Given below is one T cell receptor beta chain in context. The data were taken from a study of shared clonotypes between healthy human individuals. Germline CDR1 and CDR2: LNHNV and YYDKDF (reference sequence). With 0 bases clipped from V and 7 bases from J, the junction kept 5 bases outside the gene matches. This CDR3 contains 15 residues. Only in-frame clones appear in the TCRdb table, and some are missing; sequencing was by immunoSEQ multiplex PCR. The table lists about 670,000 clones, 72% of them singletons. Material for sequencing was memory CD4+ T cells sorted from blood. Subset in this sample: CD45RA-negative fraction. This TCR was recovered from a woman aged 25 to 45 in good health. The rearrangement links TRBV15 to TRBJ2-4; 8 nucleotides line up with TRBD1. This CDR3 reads CATSREGTGTNIQYF. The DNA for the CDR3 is TGTGCCACCAGCAGAGAGGGGACAGGCACGAACATTCAGTACTTC.